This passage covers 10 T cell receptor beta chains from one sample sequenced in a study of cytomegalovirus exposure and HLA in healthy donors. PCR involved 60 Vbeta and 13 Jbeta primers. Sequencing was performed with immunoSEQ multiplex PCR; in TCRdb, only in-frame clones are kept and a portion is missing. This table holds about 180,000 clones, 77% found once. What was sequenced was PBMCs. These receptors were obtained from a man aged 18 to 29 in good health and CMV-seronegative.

The CDR3 nucleotides read TGTGCCAGCAGCTTAGGAGGGCCGCATGAAGGGGGAGCTTTCTTT. Its translation: CASSLGGPHEGGAFF. This rearrangement joins TRBV7-9 to TRBJ1-1; D is perhaps TRBD1 (6 bases). The CDR3 has 15 amino acids. Trimming left V 1 base short and J 10 bases short, with 19 bases between. From germline, CDR1 is SEHNR and CDR2 FQNEAQ (reference sequence).

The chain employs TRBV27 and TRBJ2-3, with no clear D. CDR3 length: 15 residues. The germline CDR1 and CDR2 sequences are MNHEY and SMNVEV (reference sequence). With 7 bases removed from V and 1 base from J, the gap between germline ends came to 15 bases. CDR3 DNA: TGTGCCAGCACAGAATGGGCGTCGGGCACAGATACGCAGTATTTT. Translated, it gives CASTEWASGTDTQYF.

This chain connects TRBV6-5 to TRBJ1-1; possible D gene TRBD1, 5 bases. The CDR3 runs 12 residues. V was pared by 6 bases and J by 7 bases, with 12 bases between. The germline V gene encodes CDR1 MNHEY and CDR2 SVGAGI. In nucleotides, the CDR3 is TGTGCCAGCAGCAACGGGGGATTTGAAGCTTTCTTT. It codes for CASSNGGFEAFF.

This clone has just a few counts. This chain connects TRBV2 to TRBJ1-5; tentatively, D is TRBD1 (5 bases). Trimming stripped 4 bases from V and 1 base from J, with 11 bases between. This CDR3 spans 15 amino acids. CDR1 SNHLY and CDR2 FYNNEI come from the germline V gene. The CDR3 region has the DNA TGTGCCAGCAGTGGTGACAGCGGGAGCAATCAGCCCCAGCATTTT. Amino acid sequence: CASSGDSGSNQPQHF.

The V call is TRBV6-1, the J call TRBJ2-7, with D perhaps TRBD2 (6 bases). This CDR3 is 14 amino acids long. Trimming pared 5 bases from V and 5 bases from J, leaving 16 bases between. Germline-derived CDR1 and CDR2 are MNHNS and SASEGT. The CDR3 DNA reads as TGTGCCAGCAGTCTTGGAGGGCCGTTGGACGAGCAGTACTTC. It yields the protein CASSLGGPLDEQYF.

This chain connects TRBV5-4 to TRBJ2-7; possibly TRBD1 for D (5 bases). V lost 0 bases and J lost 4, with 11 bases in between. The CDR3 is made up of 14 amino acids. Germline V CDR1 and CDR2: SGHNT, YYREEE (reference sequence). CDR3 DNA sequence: TGTGCCAGCAGCTTGGAGGGGATTTCGTACGAGCAGTACTTC. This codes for CASSLEGISYEQYF.

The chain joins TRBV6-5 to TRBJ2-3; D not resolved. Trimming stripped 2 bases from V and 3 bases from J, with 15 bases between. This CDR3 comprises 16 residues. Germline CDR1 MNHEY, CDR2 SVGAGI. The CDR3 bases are TGTGCCAGCAGTTACACTGAAAACGTTCGTACAGATACGCAGTATTTT. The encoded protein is CASSYTENVRTDTQYF.

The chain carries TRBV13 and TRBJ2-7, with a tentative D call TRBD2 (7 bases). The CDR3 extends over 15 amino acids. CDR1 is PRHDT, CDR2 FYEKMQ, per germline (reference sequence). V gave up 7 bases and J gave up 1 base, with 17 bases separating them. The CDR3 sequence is CASTLADRSSYEQYF. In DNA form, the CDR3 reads TGTGCCAGCACCCTAGCGGACAGATCTTCCTACGAGCAGTACTTC.

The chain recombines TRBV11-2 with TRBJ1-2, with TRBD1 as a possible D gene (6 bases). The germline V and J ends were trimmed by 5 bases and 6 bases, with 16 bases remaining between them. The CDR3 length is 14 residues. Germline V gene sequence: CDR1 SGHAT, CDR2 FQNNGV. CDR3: CASSLQRDTHGYTF. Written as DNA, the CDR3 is TGTGCCAGCAGCCTCCAACGGGACACACATGGCTACACCTTC.

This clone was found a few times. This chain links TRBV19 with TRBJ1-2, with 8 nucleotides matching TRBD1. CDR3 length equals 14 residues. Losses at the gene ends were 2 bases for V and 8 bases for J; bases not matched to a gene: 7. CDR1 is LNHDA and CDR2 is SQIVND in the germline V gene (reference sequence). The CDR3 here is CASSIRDRMSGYTF. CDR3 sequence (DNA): TGTGCCAGTAGTATACGGGACAGGATGTCCGGCTACACCTTC.